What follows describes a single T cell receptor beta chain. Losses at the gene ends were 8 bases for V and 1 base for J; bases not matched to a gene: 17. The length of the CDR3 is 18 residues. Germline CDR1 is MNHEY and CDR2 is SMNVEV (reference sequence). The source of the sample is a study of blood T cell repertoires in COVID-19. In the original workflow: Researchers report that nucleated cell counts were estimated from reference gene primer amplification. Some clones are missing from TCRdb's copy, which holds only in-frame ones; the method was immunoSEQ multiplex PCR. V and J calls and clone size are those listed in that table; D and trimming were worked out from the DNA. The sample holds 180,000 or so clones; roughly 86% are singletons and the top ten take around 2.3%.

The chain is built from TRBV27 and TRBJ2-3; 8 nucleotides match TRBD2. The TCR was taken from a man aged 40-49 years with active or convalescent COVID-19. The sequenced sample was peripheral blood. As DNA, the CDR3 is TGTGCCAGCGCCCGCTCCCCCTTAAGCGGGGGCGGCACAGATACGCAGTATTTT. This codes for CASARSPLSGGGTDTQYF.